The rows below give T cell receptor beta chains drawn from one sample of a study of blood T cell repertoires in COVID-19. TCRdb's table, derived via immunoSEQ multiplex PCR, lists solely in-frame clones and lacks some. The sample records under 300,000 clones, about 85% being singletons. The sequencing input was PBMCs or T cells enriched from blood (not recorded which). The origin of the receptors is a woman aged 25 to 39 with acute COVID-19. Each CDR3 is given without its conserved first and last residue.

cdr3_aa | v_call
ASSPSVNTEAF | TRBV14
ASSEEGLYGYT | TRBV4-2
ASSLGVRTSGKYEQY | TRBV5-4
ATSRDRGVSGYVLT | TRBV15
ASSQDSTSSGGNEQF | TRBV4-1
ASSVSGENTGELF | TRBV28
ASSQYGTSGPPGDTQY | TRBV3-1/TRBV3-2
ASSQDPNEQY | TRBV14
ASSSGTVSSNEQF | TRBV5-1
ASRPPGQPYGYT | TRBV28
ASSLGGASTDTQY | TRBV28
ASSPRAGESYNEQF | TRBV4-1
ATRRQSLEETQY | TRBV15
ASSATSTGGNGYT | TRBV6-5
ASSLTGTGGYEQY | TRBV7-2
ASSAGQTNTEAF | TRBV18
STALEAGLS | TRBV20-1
ASSLEGGSTDTQY | TRBV5-4
ASSRTVASTDTQY | TRBV28
ASSLGGVGEQY | TRBV7-3
ASNPDTYQPQH | TRBV6-5
ASSLTGLAGADTQY | TRBV7-9
ASSQYHTEAF | TRBV14
ASSHLVLNTEAF | TRBV14
ASSPPISGVYEQY | TRBV7-9
ASRLQGAQETQY | TRBV6-5
ASSQPQETNEQF | TRBV5-1
ASSLGLAGGPGGELF | TRBV7-2
ASSLPTGGDLGANVLT | TRBV5-1
ASSERSYQETQY | TRBV2
ASSESPTRIQF | TRBV2
ASLQGVLTDTQY | TRBV28
ASSLPYNEQF | TRBV12-3/TRBV12-4
ASSGGGGVTDTQY | TRBV28
ASSRMTGSRPYEQY | TRBV19
ASSPASGSYEQY | TRBV18
RAYSQETQY | TRBV20-1
ASSLPRGWESYNEQF | TRBV28
ASSLRSPSGGQETQY | TRBV27
ASSPGTVFYEQY | TRBV18
ASSSEPDSAKLF | TRBV28
ASSLDAGQGNTGELF | TRBV5-4
ASSPSGQISRGAF | TRBV7-9
ASSQGQGKNIQY | TRBV5-1
ASSQAGGGTEAF | TRBV3-1/TRBV3-2
ASSPLLGGEDGYT | TRBV7-7
AGGGVFQPQH | TRBV6-5
ATRKLRDYNEQF | TRBV10-3
ASSLIWGGAGNEQF | TRBV5-5
ASNTPQGFGTNEKLF | TRBV28
ASSLEGNSPLH | TRBV5-5
ASSEAVGAQETQY | TRBV6-1
ASSLTGESYNEQF | TRBV7-8